This TCR beta chain was identified in a study of T cell repertoires in cytomegalovirus infection. Study-wide context: Both a matching HLA type and CMV infection were indicated by public TCR beta signatures. Study results and limitations: CMV carriers having the relevant HLA were flagged by cumulative public TCR beta family frequency. Dominant in the ex vivo response were TCR beta clonotypes restricted by HLA-C and specific for CMV.

About this clonotype itself: Its antigen is as yet unknown.

J was trimmed by 3 bases and V by 3 bases; bases with no gene match: 8. The length of the CDR3 is 16 residues. TCRdb re-analysed the reads in MiXCR, keeping a single row per CDR3 protein. Of about 300,000 distinct CDR3 sequences in the sample, around 9.1% were seen once. Material: PBMCs. This clonotype originated in a human donor in good health (CMV status not recorded). Some clones in this sample may be carry-over from other donors' samples. The V and J genes are TRBV12-3 or TRBV12-4 and TRBJ1-1; 9 bases agree with TRBD1. CDR3 region: CASSLNRGLGYTEAFF. The CDR3 DNA reads TGTGCCAGCAGTTTGAACAGGGGGCTCGGGTACACTGAAGCTTTCTTT.